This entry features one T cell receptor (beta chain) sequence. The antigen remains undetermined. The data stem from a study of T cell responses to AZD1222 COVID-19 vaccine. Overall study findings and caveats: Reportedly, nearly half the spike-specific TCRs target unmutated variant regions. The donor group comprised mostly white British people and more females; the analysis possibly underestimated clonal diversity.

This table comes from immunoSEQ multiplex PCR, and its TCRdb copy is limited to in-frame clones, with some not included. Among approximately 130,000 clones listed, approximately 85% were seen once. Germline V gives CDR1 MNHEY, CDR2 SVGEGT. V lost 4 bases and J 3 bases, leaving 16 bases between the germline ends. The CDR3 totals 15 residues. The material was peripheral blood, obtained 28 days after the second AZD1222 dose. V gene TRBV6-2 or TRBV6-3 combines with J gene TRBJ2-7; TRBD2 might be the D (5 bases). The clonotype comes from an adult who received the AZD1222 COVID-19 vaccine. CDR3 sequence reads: CASSSMTTSLYEQYF. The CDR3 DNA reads TGTGCCAGCAGTTCCATGACTACTTCCCTCTACGAGCAGTACTTC.